These T cell receptor beta chains were read from a single sample in a study of blood T cell repertoires in COVID-19. Sequenced by immunoSEQ multiplex PCR; TCRdb stores in-frame clones only, minus some. The sample lists tens of thousands of clones, about 86% seen once, with roughly 4% in the top ten. Sample: peripheral blood. All receptors come from a man aged 45-65 years with acute or convalescent COVID-19. Each CDR3 is given with its conserved first and last residue. A D gene is named only where the DNA matches it firmly. Some rows mark clone size as missing; the rest say once, few, many or name a class of expanded clone.

-	TRBV5-8	TRBJ2-2	-	CASGTGRFTGELFF	TGTGCCAGCGGAACGGGTCGATTCACCGGGGAGCTGTTTTTT
-	TRBV3-1/TRBV3-2	TRBJ2-1	TRBD2	CASSQDSGLGNNEQFF	TGTGCCAGCAGCCAAGATTCGGGACTAGGCAACAATGAGCAGTTCTTC
-	TRBV14	TRBJ1-2	-	CASSLRQDSLGGYTF	TGTGCCAGCAGCTTAAGACAGGACTCTCTGGGTGGCTACACCTTC
-	TRBV30	TRBJ1-5	-	CAWSVTPNQPQHF	TGTGCCTGGAGTGTGACTCCCAATCAGCCCCAGCATTTT
-	TRBV24-1	TRBJ1-1	-	CATSDATIRGRIENTEAFF	TGTGCCACCAGTGACGCCACAATCAGGGGCCGGATAGAGAACACTGAAGCTTTCTTT
-	TRBV9	TRBJ2-3	TRBD2	CASSVGLAGAFTDTQYF	TGTGCCAGCAGCGTCGGACTAGCGGGGGCCTTCACAGATACGCAGTATTTT
-	TRBV6-6	TRBJ1-5	-	CASSAGMRPQHF	TGTGCCAGCAGTGCAGGGATGAGGCCCCAGCATTTT
-	TRBV19	TRBJ1-2	-	CASSIYSPSTYGYTF	TGTGCCAGTAGTATTTACAGCCCGAGTACTTATGGCTACACCTTC
-	TRBV27	TRBJ2-7	TRBD1	CASSPNRGLGEQYF	TGTGCCAGCAGCCCTAACAGGGGGCTGGGGGAGCAGTACTTC
-	TRBV3-1/TRBV3-2	TRBJ1-5	-	CACSQSPQGDQPQHF	TGTGCCTGTTCACAATCCCCCCAGGGTGATCAGCCCCAGCATTTT
-	TRBV7-8	TRBJ1-5	-	CASSPPIRTGDQPQHF	TGTGCCAGCAGCCCCCCTATCCGCACAGGAGATCAGCCCCAGCATTTT
-	TRBV30	TRBJ2-1	TRBD2	CASSSGTYNEQFF	TGTGCCTCCTCTAGCGGGACATACAATGAGCAGTTCTTC
-	TRBV28	TRBJ1-5	-	CASSSDRLFSNQPQHF	TGTGCCAGCAGTTCCGACAGGTTGTTTAGCAATCAGCCCCAGCATTTT
once	TRBV6-5	TRBJ1-2	TRBD1	CASSYIRGQGEGYTF	TGTGCCAGCAGTTACATTAGGGGACAGGGTGAAGGCTACACCTTC
-	TRBV5-4	TRBJ2-1	-	CASSLVPLSYNEQFF	TGTGCCAGCAGCTTGGTCCCACTTTCCTACAATGAGCAGTTCTTC
-	TRBV14	TRBJ2-5	-	CASSHRSGRPGTQYF	TGTGCCAGCAGCCACAGATCGGGTCGGCCGGGGACCCAGTACTTC
once	TRBV4-1	TRBJ2-4	TRBD2	CASSYTSLAGGPKNIQYF	TGCGCCAGCAGCTATACCTCCCTAGCGGGAGGGCCAAAAAACATTCAGTACTTC
-	TRBV18	TRBJ2-3	-	CASSQGHPVVNTQYF	TGTGCCAGCTCACAGGGACACCCGGTAGTGAATACGCAGTATTTT
-	TRBV6-5	TRBJ1-3	TRBD1	CASSIQGAGNTIYF	TGTGCCAGCAGCATTCAGGGGGCTGGAAACACCATATATTTT
-	TRBV28	TRBJ1-5	TRBD1	CASSAIRGQGTQPQHF	TGTGCCAGCAGTGCCATCCGGGGACAGGGGACTCAGCCCCAGCATTTT
-	TRBV6-5	TRBJ1-1	TRBD1	CASSQRDRPHTEAFF	TGTGCCAGCAGTCAACGGGACAGGCCTCACACTGAAGCTTTCTTT
-	TRBV9	TRBJ2-7	-	CASSVDLGGRYEQYF	TGTGCCAGCAGCGTAGACTTGGGGGGTCGATACGAGCAGTACTTC
-	TRBV4-1	TRBJ2-7	-	CASSQVRDTDYEQYF	TGCGCCAGCAGCCAAGTCCGGGACACCGACTACGAGCAGTACTTC
-	TRBV18	TRBJ2-1	-	CASSKDDSYNEQFF	TGTGCCAGCTCAAAAGACGACAGCTACAATGAGCAGTTCTTC
-	TRBV24-1	TRBJ2-1	-	CATSDLQYNEQFF	TGTGCCACCAGTGATTTGCAGTACAATGAGCAGTTCTTC
-	TRBV28	TRBJ1-1	TRBD1	CASSLPTGEMAEAFF	TGTGCCAGCAGTTTACCGACAGGGGAGATGGCTGAAGCTTTCTTT